This TCR beta chain was found in a study of CD8+CD57+ T cells in acquired aplastic anemia. Study details: CD4+ and CD8+ cells, once sorted, gave DNA averaging roughly 3.2 ug.

Per germline, CDR1 SNHLY and CDR2 FYNNEI. With 2 bases removed from V and 5 bases from J, the gap between germline ends came to 16 bases. The CDR3 is 15 residues long. This clonotype has ten or more counts. Its antigen is unknown. Overall study results and limits: Patients had twenty-nine CD8+ CDR3 sequences in common with controls (the shared set).

Sequencing was done on patients that had shown CD8+CD57+ cell expansion by flow cytometry. Patients were treatment-naive when blood was sampled. The template for TCR beta VDJ and CDR3 sequence profiling was genomic DNA. MiXCR was run by TCRdb on the reads, yielding one entry per CDR3 protein. Of roughly 500,000 distinct CDR3 sequences in the sample, roughly 34% were seen once. Sequencing was performed on sorted CD4+, CD8+, or CD8+CD57+ T cells (not recorded which) from PBMCs. This TCR derives from a human donor with aplastic anemia. The chain recombines TRBV2 with TRBJ2-7, with D unresolved. This CDR3 reads CASSEFYQRSNEQYF. The CDR3 DNA reads TGTGCCAGCAGTGAATTCTATCAGAGATCGAACGAGCAGTACTTC.